This TCR beta chain is from a study of blood T cell repertoires in COVID-19. For the study at large: PBMCs, B-cell-depleted T cells, or T cells provided the cDNA or gDNA that made up the material.

TCRdb's copy holds only in-frame clones and misses some; the assay was immunoSEQ multiplex PCR. The table shows approximately 260,000 clones, with around 90% occurring only once. Participants had their cohort set by participant-reported clinical history. The CDR3 spans 17 residues. The TCR comes from a woman aged 30 to 39 with acute COVID-19. This sequence joins TRBV21-1 and TRBJ2-1; the D call TRBD2 from the table was never checked on the DNA. TRBV21-1 is designated a pseudogene. The sequenced sample was PBMCs or T cells enriched from blood (not recorded which). CDR3 residues: CASSNMGLANLYNEQFF. The CDR3 bases are TGTGCCAGCAGCAATATGGGACTAGCGAACCTCTACAATGAGCAGTTCTTC.